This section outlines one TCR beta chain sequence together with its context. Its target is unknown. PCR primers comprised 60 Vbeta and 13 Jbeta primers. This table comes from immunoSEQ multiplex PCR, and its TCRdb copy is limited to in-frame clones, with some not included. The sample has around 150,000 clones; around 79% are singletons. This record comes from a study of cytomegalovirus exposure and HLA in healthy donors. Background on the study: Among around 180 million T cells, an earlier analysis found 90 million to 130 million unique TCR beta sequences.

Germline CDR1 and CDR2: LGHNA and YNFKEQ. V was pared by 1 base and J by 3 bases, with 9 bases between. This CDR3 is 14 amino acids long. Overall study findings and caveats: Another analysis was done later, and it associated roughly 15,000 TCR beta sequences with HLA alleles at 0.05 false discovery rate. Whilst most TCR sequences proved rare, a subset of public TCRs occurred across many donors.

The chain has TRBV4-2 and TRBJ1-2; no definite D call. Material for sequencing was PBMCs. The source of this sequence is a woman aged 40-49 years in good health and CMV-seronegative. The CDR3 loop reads CASSQVGGDYGYTF. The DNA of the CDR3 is TGTGCCAGCAGCCAAGTCGGAGGTGACTATGGCTACACCTTC.